This TCR beta chain was captured by sequencing in a study of blood T cell repertoires in COVID-19. Across the study: Donors in the United States, Italy and Spain gave samples during acute or convalescent COVID-19. Sample material is recorded as cDNA or gDNA derived from T cells, B-cell-depleted T cells, or PBMCs.

Authors' methods: Using reference gene primer amplification, nucleated cell counts were estimated. Libraries were prepared by immunoSEQ multiplex PCR; TCRdb keeps only in-frame clonotypes and omits some of them. From that table come the V and J calls and clone size; the DNA was used to work out D and trimming. The repertoire holds approximately 110,000 clones, with about 75% as singletons. The source is an elderly man with acute or convalescent COVID-19. Sequenced input: peripheral blood.

The CDR3 loop is CASSYGQNIQYF. CDR3 sequence (DNA): TGTGCCAGCAGTTACGGCCAAAACATTCAGTACTTC. V gene TRBV6-2 or TRBV6-3 combines with J gene TRBJ2-4; D uncertain. Per germline, CDR1 MNHEY and CDR2 SVGEGT. The CDR3 loop spans 12 amino acids. Trimming removed 2 bases at V and 5 bases at J, with 4 bases between.